The clone carrying this T cell receptor (beta chain) was counted a few times. Here immunoSEQ multiplex PCR was the method, and the copy in TCRdb shows in-frame clones only, minus some. The sample contains 200,000 to 250,000 clones, approximately 90% of which appear only once. This entry comes from a study of blood T cell repertoires in COVID-19. Study-level background: Sample material is recorded as cDNA or gDNA derived from T cells, B-cell-depleted T cells, or PBMCs.

The CDR3 consists of 11 residues. The germline V gene encodes CDR1 LGHDT and CDR2 YNNKEL (reference sequence). V dropped 4 bases and J dropped 14 bases, with 11 bases sitting between them. Recruits, aged roughly 18 to 89 years, lived in 24 US areas. Exposed study participants had met a COVID-19 case within 2 weeks before entry. The chain couples TRBV3-1 (or the pseudogene TRBV3-2) to TRBJ1-4; D is unresolved. The sequenced sample consisted of PBMCs or T cells enriched from blood (not recorded which). This TCR came from a middle-aged man who had been exposed to COVID-19. CDR3 loop: CASSLTGDLFF. CDR3 DNA sequence: TGTGCCAGCAGCCTGACCGGAGATCTGTTTTTT.